The 11 T cell receptor beta chains below come from one sample, sequenced in a study of monozygotic twins with inflammatory bowel disease. TCRdb re-analyzed the 5' RACE reads; it lists each CDR3 protein once, without DNA. The listing contains fewer than 550,000 distinct CDR3 sequences. Input material: blood. These receptors were collected from a human donor with ulcerative colitis or Crohn's disease, or a healthy co-twin of an affected twin (not recorded which).

The chain has TRBV10-3 and TRBJ2-7; absent DNA, TCRdb's TRBD2 call cannot be checked. CDR3 length: 15 residues. Germline V gene lookup returns CDR1 ENHRY and CDR2 SYGVKD. CDR3 amino acids: CAIRPREGRTYEQYF.

This CDR3 is CASRAGGGTFYNEQFF. The chain recombines TRBV14 with TRBJ2-1; TCRdb lists TRBD2, though no DNA is available to test this call. Germline V gene lookup returns CDR1 SGHDN and CDR2 FVKESK. This CDR3 spans 16 amino acids.

The rearrangement uses TRBV5-1 and TRBJ2-1; TCRdb proposes TRBD2, but this gene call is untestable without DNA. The CDR3 totals 16 residues. The germline V gene encodes CDR1 SGHRS and CDR2 YFSETQ. CDR3: CASSRGGASSYNEQFF.

J is TRBJ2-1 and V is TRBV6-1; no DNA is available, so the TRBD1 call from TCRdb remains unchecked. The CDR3 spans 16 residues. From germline, CDR1 is MNHNS and CDR2 SASEGT. CDR3 sequence reads: CASSNSGATGYNEQFF.

The CDR3 is CASSKGVGENTEAFF. The chain links TRBV4-1 to TRBJ1-1; TCRdb calls TRBD1, which cannot be checked without DNA. Germline CDR1 and CDR2: MGHRA and YSYEKL. The CDR3 totals 15 residues.

V is TRBV27 and J is TRBJ1-5; with no DNA, the TCRdb D assignment of TRBD1 cannot be verified. CDR3 length: 12 amino acids. Germline V CDR1 and CDR2: MNHEY, SMNVEV (reference sequence). The CDR3 reads CASSYRDQPQHF.

The V call is TRBV6-5, the J call TRBJ1-3. This CDR3 has 15 amino acids. CDR1 and CDR2 (germline): MNHEY, SVGAGI. CDR3 protein: CASSYSDGTGNTIYF.

This rearrangement joins TRBV6-5 to TRBJ2-1; there is no DNA to check the TCRdb D call of TRBD2. The CDR3 is made up of 13 amino acids. CDR1 and CDR2 (germline): MNHEY, SVGAGI. The CDR3 spells CASLSGSMNEQFF.

This chain joins TRBV5-8 and TRBJ2-1; TCRdb returns TRBD1, unconfirmable since there is no DNA. This CDR3 has 13 residues. Germline V CDR1 and CDR2: SGHTS, YDEGEE. The CDR3 protein is CASSFNRAKGGFF.

This chain connects TRBV25-1 to TRBJ2-1; the TCRdb call, TRBD1, lacks DNA for checking. CDR3 length: 15 residues. Germline V lookup: CDR1 MGHDK, CDR2 SYGVNS. CDR3 loop: CASSDPGTGGHEQFF.

This CDR3 reads CASSNPYRGDTQYF. This chain links TRBV6-5 with TRBJ2-3; TCRdb's assignment of TRBD1 cannot be checked, as there is no DNA. The CDR3 extends over 14 amino acids. Germline-derived CDR1 and CDR2 are MNHEY and SVGAGI.